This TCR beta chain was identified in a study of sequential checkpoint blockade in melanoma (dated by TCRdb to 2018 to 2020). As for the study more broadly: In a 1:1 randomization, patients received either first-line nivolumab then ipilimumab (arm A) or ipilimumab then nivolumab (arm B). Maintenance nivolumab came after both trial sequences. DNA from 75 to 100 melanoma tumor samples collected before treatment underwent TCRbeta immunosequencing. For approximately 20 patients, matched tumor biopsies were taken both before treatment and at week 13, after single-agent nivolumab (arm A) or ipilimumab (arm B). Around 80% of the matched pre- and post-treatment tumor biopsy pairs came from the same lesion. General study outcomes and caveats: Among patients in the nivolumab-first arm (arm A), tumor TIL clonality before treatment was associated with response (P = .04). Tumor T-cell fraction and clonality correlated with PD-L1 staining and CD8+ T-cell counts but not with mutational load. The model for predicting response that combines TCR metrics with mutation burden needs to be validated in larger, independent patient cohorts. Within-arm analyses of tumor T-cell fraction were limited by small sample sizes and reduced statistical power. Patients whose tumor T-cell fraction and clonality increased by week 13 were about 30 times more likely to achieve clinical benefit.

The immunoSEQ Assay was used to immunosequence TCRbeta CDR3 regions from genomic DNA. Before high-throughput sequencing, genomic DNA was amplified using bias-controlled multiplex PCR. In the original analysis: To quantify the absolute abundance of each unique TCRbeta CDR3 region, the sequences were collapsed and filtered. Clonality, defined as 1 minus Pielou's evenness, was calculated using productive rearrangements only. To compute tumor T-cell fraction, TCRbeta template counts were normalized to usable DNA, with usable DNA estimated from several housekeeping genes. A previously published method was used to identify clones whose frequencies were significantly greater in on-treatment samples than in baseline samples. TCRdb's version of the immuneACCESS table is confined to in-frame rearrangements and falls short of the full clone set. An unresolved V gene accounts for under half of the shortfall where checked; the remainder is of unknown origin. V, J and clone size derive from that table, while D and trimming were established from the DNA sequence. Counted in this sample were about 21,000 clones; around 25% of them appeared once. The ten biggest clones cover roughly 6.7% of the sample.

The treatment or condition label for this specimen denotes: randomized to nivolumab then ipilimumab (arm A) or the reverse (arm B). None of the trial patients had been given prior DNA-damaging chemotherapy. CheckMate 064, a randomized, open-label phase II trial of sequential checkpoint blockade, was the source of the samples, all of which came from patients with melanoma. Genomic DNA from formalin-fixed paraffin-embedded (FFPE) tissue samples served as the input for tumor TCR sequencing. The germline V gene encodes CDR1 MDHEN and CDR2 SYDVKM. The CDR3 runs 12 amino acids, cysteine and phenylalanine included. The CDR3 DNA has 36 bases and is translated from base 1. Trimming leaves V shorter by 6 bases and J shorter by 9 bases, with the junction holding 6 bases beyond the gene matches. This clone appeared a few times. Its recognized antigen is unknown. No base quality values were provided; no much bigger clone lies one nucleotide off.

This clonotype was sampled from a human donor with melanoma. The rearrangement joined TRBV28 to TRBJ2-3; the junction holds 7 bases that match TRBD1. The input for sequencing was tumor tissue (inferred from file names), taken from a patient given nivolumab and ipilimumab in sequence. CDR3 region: CASRTGQPTQYF. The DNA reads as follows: TGTGCCAGCAGAACGGGACAGCCAACGCAGTATTTT.